The 24 T cell receptor beta chains below come from one sample, sequenced in a study of OX40 agonist ivuxolimab in advanced cancers. Clones were sequenced by immunoSEQ multiplex PCR, and TCRdb holds only the in-frame ones, with some missing. The sample lists tens of thousands of clones, roughly nine tenths occurring once. The material sequenced was CD4+ or CD8+ T cells sorted from blood, taken in a trial of the OX40 agonist ivuxolimab. The source of these receptors is an adult with an advanced solid tumor such as melanoma, head and neck, liver or kidney cancer.

The chain links TRBV27 to TRBJ1-5; D perhaps matches TRBD1 (5 bases). CDR1 and CDR2 from the germline V gene are MNHEY and SMNVEV (reference sequence). The CDR3 consists of 17 residues. The germline V and J ends were trimmed by 2 bases and 9 bases, with 23 bases remaining between them. The CDR3 spells CASSLAGTDAQKRPQHF. The CDR3 coding sequence is TGTGCCAGCAGTTTAGCAGGGACTGATGCCCAGAAGAGGCCCCAGCATTTT.

The J gene is TRBJ2-2, the V gene TRBV6-1; 15 bases are a match to TRBD2. J gave up 6 bases and V 2 bases, and 7 bases lay outside the gene matches. CDR3 length equals 18 residues. Germline loops: CDR1 MNHNS, CDR2 SASEGT. CDR3 nucleotides: TGTGCCAGCAGTGAACTCGGACGGACTAGCGGGGGGGCCGGGGAGCTGTTTTTT. Translated, it gives CASSELGRTSGGAGELFF.

The chain has TRBV4-1 and TRBJ1-5; TRBD1 agrees at 7 bases. The germline gives CDR1 MGHRA, CDR2 YSYEKL. V was clipped by 4 bases and J by 6 bases; unmatched bases: 6. The CDR3 totals 14 residues. As DNA, the CDR3 is TGCGCCAGCAGCCTACGACAGGGAACTCAGCCCCAGCATTTT. It codes for CASSLRQGTQPQHF.

This clone was seen once. The chain is built from TRBV9 and TRBJ1-1; 8 positions agree with TRBD1. V dropped 4 bases and J dropped 0; count of bases not matched to a gene: 5. The CDR3 length is 15 residues. Germline CDR1 reads SGDLS; CDR2 reads YYNGEE. Here the CDR3 DNA reads TGTGCCAGCAGCCCAGGACAGGGATTGAACACTGAAGCTTTCTTT. Protein: CASSPGQGLNTEAFF.

This chain connects TRBV5-4 to TRBJ1-1, with D tentatively TRBD1 (6 bases). The CDR3 length is 15 residues. The germline V gene has CDR1 SGHNT and CDR2 YYREEE (reference sequence). Trimming removed 6 bases from V and 5 bases from J, with 20 bases in between. In DNA form, the CDR3 reads TGTGCCAGCAACAATCCGGACAGTATGTGGACTGAAGCTTTCTTT. Protein sequence: CASNNPDSMWTEAFF.

Only one count was recorded for this clone. This rearrangement joins TRBV15 to TRBJ2-1; 9 positions agree with TRBD2. In germline, CDR1 is LNHNV, CDR2 YYDKDF (reference sequence). CDR3 length: 17 residues. V gave up 0 bases and J gave up 9 bases; unmatched junction bases: 12. CDR3 nucleotides: TGTGCCACCAGCAGAGATCCGGGGCTAGCGGGGTTCGGTGAGCAGTTCTTC. Amino acids: CATSRDPGLAGFGEQFF.

The rearrangement joins TRBV19 to TRBJ2-1; 9 positions agree with TRBD2. This CDR3 region has 15 residues. Unmatched junction bases numbered 7, after V lost 3 bases and J lost 7 bases. Germline V gives CDR1 LNHDA, CDR2 SQIVND (reference sequence). CDR3 nucleotide sequence: TGTGCCAGTAGTATCTATAGCGGGAGTTTGAATGAGCAGTTCTTC. It yields the protein CASSIYSGSLNEQFF.

V is TRBV5-1 and J is TRBJ1-4; the match to TRBD1 covers 10 bases. The J segment lost 8 bases and the V segment lost 3 bases, leaving 4 bases of the junction unmatched. The length of the CDR3 is 14 residues. Germline CDR1 SGHRS, CDR2 YFSETQ. The CDR3, as DNA: TGCGCCAGCAGCTGGACAGGGGGATCGGAAAAACTGTTTTTT. Protein: CASSWTGGSEKLFF.

The J gene is TRBJ1-6, the V gene TRBV7-6; TRBD1 aligns across 12 bases. The CDR3 covers 17 residues. Trimming at V came to 5 bases and at J to 9 bases, leaving 11 bases not matched to a gene. Germline assignment: CDR1 SGHVS and CDR2 FNYEAQ. CDR3 bases: TGTGCCAGCAGCCGTAGGGGGGACAGGGGGCTGGGTTCACCCCTCCACTTT. Protein: CASSRRGDRGLGSPLHF.

The chain recombines TRBV13 with TRBJ2-1; D is perhaps TRBD2 (6 bases). The CDR3 is 17 residues long. The V gene's germline CDR1 is PRHDT and CDR2 FYEKMQ (reference sequence). The V gene lost 4 bases and the J gene lost 7 bases, with 23 bases spanning the gap. In DNA form, the CDR3 reads TGTGCCAGCAGCTCCTCCGGGACGGTTTTCCGGGAGAATGAGCAGTTCTTC. Encoded protein: CASSSSGTVFRENEQFF.

CDR3 sequence reads: CASSGDSYEQYF. CDR3 in DNA: TGTGCCAGCAGCGGGGACAGTTACGAGCAGTACTTC. The rearrangement joins TRBV5-4 to TRBJ2-7; 7 nucleotides align to TRBD1. The junction had 2 bases not matched to a gene; V was cut back by 4 bases and J by 4 bases. The CDR3 loop spans 12 amino acids. From germline, CDR1 is SGHNT and CDR2 YYREEE (reference sequence).

The chain has TRBV9 and TRBJ2-7; tentative D call: TRBD2 (7 bases). The CDR3 covers 15 residues. CDR1 and CDR2 (germline): SGDLS, YYNGEE. Trimming removed 4 bases at V and 6 bases at J, with 20 bases between. For the CDR3, the DNA is TGTGCCAGCAGCCCAGGGGCGGGAGCCGCTCGCGAGCAGTACTTC. Translating gives CASSPGAGAAREQYF.

This clone was observed once. In nucleotides, the CDR3 is TGTGCCAGCAGCGTTGGACTTATGAGCGAGCAGTACTTC. Translating gives CASSVGLMSEQYF. The gene calls are TRBV9 and TRBJ2-7; TRBD2 might be the D (5 bases). The CDR3 is 13 residues long. The germline gives CDR1 SGDLS, CDR2 YYNGEE. V dropped 2 bases and J dropped 6 bases, with 12 bases sitting between them.

The chain links TRBV4-3 to TRBJ2-3; TRBD2 agrees at 12 bases. Trimming cost V 0 bases and J 3 bases; bases outside gene matches: 10. There are 19 residues in the CDR3. CDR1 LGHNA and CDR2 YSLEER come from the germline V gene. The CDR3 DNA reads TGCGCCAGCAGCCAAGATCCCCGCGGAACTAGCGGGGGGACAGATACGCAGTATTTT. Its translation: CASSQDPRGTSGGTDTQYF.

The chain carries TRBV28 and TRBJ1-5, with D maybe TRBD1 (5 bases). The CDR3 loop spans 15 amino acids. Germline V CDR1 and CDR2: MDHEN, SYDVKM. V shed 3 bases and J shed 0 bases, with 9 bases lying between them. Here the CDR3 DNA reads TGTGCCAGCAGTTTTACACAGGATAGCAATCAGCCCCAGCATTTT. This gives the protein CASSFTQDSNQPQHF. The whole variable domain, remainder taken from reference TRBV28 and TRBJ1-5, is DVKVTQSSRYLVKRTGEKVFLECVQDMDHENMFWYRQDPGLGLRLIYFSYDVKMKEKGDIPEGYSVSREKKERFSLILESASTNQTSMYLCASSFTQDSNQPQHFGDGTRLSIL.

The chain joins TRBV28 to TRBJ2-7; no firm D call. V gave up 2 bases and J gave up 3 bases, with 17 bases separating them. The CDR3 is 16 residues long. In germline, CDR1 is MDHEN, CDR2 SYDVKM. CDR3 in DNA: TGTGCCAGCAGTTTAGTGACGGACCGTAATAACTACGAGCAGTACTTC. Its protein product is CASSLVTDRNNYEQYF.

The chain links TRBV28 to TRBJ1-2; 11 bases are shared with TRBD1. The germline V gene encodes CDR1 MDHEN and CDR2 SYDVKM. With V trimmed by 8 bases and J by 3 bases, 8 bases remained unmatched. The CDR3 extends over 15 amino acids. CDR3 protein: CASDGQGAFYYGYTF. CDR3 DNA sequence: TGTGCCAGCGACGGACAGGGGGCGTTTTACTATGGCTACACCTTC.

This chain connects TRBV30 to TRBJ2-3; D call uncertain. Germline V gene lookup returns CDR1 GTSNPN and CDR2 SVGIG (reference sequence). V dropped 0 bases and J dropped 4 bases, with 5 bases sitting between them. The CDR3 consists of 12 residues. The CDR3 spells CAWSVQSDTQYF. The CDR3 bases are TGTGCCTGGAGTGTACAGTCAGATACGCAGTATTTT.

This clone was observed a single time. The gene calls are TRBV13 and TRBJ2-2, with D unresolved. Germline-derived CDR1 and CDR2 are PRHDT and FYEKMQ (reference sequence). The CDR3 covers 13 residues. V was cut by 0 bases and J by 3 bases, with 2 bases left in between. The CDR3 region is CASSLGDTGELFF. In nucleotides, the CDR3 is TGTGCCAGCAGCTTAGGGGACACCGGGGAGCTGTTTTTT.

The rearrangement links TRBV6-1 to TRBJ2-2; 11 bases agree with TRBD1. This CDR3 region has 16 residues. J gave up 5 bases and V 3 bases, and 5 bases lay outside the gene matches. From germline, CDR1 is MNHNS and CDR2 SASEGT. In DNA, the CDR3 is TGTGCCAGCAGTGATTCGGACAGGGGGCGAACCGGGGAGCTGTTTTTT. Its translation: CASSDSDRGRTGELFF.

The CDR3 loop is CASSLGSQPQHF. The CDR3, as DNA: TGTGCCAGCAGCTTAGGATCCCAGCCCCAGCATTTT. The gene calls are TRBV11-2 and TRBJ1-5; D is undetermined. The V end lost 1 base, the J end lost 7 bases, and 5 bases lay between the germline ends. Germline loops: CDR1 SGHAT, CDR2 FQNNGV. This CDR3 region has 12 residues.

This clone has more than one count but fewer than ten. This rearrangement joins TRBV28 to TRBJ2-5; 7 bases line up with TRBD2. The V segment lost 9 bases and the J segment 5 bases; nucleotides outside the gene matches: 9. From germline, CDR1 is MDHEN and CDR2 SYDVKM. The CDR3 spans 13 residues. This CDR3 reads CASRASGQETQYF. DNA of the CDR3: TGTGCCAGTCGCGCTAGCGGTCAGGAGACCCAGTACTTC. The full variable domain, with the rest looked up from reference TRBV28 and TRBJ2-5, is DVKVTQSSRYLVKRTGEKVFLECVQDMDHENMFWYRQDPGLGLRLIYFSYDVKMKEKGDIPEGYSVSREKKERFSLILESASTNQTSMYLCASRASGQETQYFGPGTRLLVL.

This chain uses TRBV7-8 with TRBJ1-3, with a tentative D call TRBD1 (6 bases). V dropped 5 bases and J dropped 2 bases, with 10 bases sitting between them. CDR3 length: 14 amino acids. Germline values: CDR1 SGHVS, CDR2 FQNEAQ. The CDR3 DNA follows: TGTGCCAGCAGCATAGACAGGACTGGAAACACCATATATTTT. Translation: CASSIDRTGNTIYF.

The genes are TRBV27 and TRBJ2-7; D is perhaps TRBD1 (6 bases). V lost 8 bases and J 5 bases, leaving 19 bases between the germline ends. CDR1 is MNHEY and CDR2 is SMNVEV in the germline V gene (reference sequence). The CDR3 sequence is 14 residues long. As DNA, the CDR3 is TGTGCCAGCGGCCAGAGGGGGTCACTAAACGAGCAGTACTTC. Translation gives CASGQRGSLNEQYF.